Following are 26 T cell receptor beta chains from one sample sequenced in a study of molecular identifiers for immune sequencing clone quantification. Using its own MiXCR run on the PCR reads, TCRdb lists one record per CDR3 protein. Of approximately 500,000 distinct CDR3 sequences listed, 25% were seen once; the top ten hold under 0.8%. The sequencing sample was made of naive CD8+ T cells from blood, with Jurkat cell RNA spiked in. Described subset: FACS-sorted CD8+CD4-CCR7+CD45RA+ naive T cells. The receptors stem from a human donor in good health. Some libraries in this study had Jurkat cell RNA spiked in.

Comments on this clonotype: A single base separates this from a much larger clone, so it may be a read error. The CDR3 is CASSQDRSYTVAFF. CDR3 in DNA: TGCGCCAGCAGCCAAGATCGCAGCTACACTGTAGCTTTCTTT. This chain links TRBV4-3 with TRBJ1-1; D gene uncertain. The CDR3 contains 14 residues. Germline values: CDR1 LGHNA, CDR2 YSLEER.

This clonotype was recorded once. The chain is built from TRBV3-1 and TRBJ2-2; no firm D call. The CDR3 consists of 16 residues. The germline V and J ends were trimmed by 0 bases and 7 bases, with 15 bases remaining between them. Germline lookup yields CDR1 LGHDT and CDR2 YNNKEL (reference sequence). CDR3 coding DNA: TGTGCCAGCAGCCAAGATCTTAGTTTGCATGGCGGGGAGCTGTTTTTT. Translation gives CASSQDLSLHGGELFF.

The CDR3 nucleotides read TGTGCCAGCAGCTTAGCGCGAGGGTTACGACCCTACGAGCAGTACTTC. Translation: CASSLARGLRPYEQYF. The rearrangement joins TRBV7-9 to TRBJ2-7, with a weak D call TRBD2 (5 bases). CDR3 size: 16 residues. V lost 0 bases to trimming and J lost 2 bases, with 14 bases between them. CDR1 and CDR2 (germline): SEHNR, FQNEAQ (reference sequence).

Concerning this clonotype: With a much larger clone just one base away, this may be a read error. The chain recombines TRBV6-2 or TRBV6-3 with TRBJ2-7; D is unclear. In germline, CDR1 is MNHEY, CDR2 SVGEGT. The CDR3 is 14 amino acids. The CDR3 region is CASSYGQEVYELYF. For the CDR3, the DNA is TGTGCCAGCAGTTACGGCCAGGAAGTCTACGAGCTGTACTTC.

This clonotype was detected only a few times. The rearrangement uses TRBV20-1 and TRBJ1-4, with D unclear. The length of the CDR3 is 16 residues. Trimming took 0 bases from V and 0 from J, leaving 11 bases between them. In germline, CDR1 is DFQATT, CDR2 SNEGSKA (reference sequence). CDR3 amino acids: CSARDVGIATNEKLFF. CDR3 in DNA: TGCAGTGCTAGAGATGTAGGCATTGCAACTAATGAAAAACTGTTTTTT.

There are a few counts of this clonotype. J is TRBJ1-5 and V is TRBV7-9; the match to TRBD1 covers 7 bases. The germline V gene has CDR1 SEHNR and CDR2 FQNEAQ (reference sequence). This CDR3 has 14 residues. V gave up 6 bases and J gave up 3 bases; unmatched junction bases: 5. CDR3 loop: CASSSDRDNQPQHF. CDR3 sequence (DNA): TGTGCCAGCAGTTCCGACAGGGACAATCAGCCCCAGCATTTT.

This clonotype was seen only a few times. J is TRBJ2-7 and V is TRBV6-5; 10 bases fit TRBD2. This CDR3 spans 16 amino acids. CDR1 and CDR2 (germline): MNHEY, SVGAGI. The ends lost 0 bases at V and 3 bases at J; junction bases unmatched: 5. The CDR3 DNA follows: TGTGCCAGCAGTTACTCGTTAGCGGGAGGTGGCTACGAGCAGTACTTC. Translating gives CASSYSLAGGGYEQYF.

This clonotype was seen repeatedly, ten times or more. The CDR3 loop reads CASSPPRTGDEQYF. CDR3 coding DNA: TGTGCCAGCAGTCCTCCGCGGACAGGGGACGAGCAGTACTTC. The chain employs TRBV6-1 and TRBJ2-7, with TRBD1 matching over 9 bases. V gave up 5 bases and J gave up 5 bases; unmatched junction bases: 7. Germline V gives CDR1 MNHNS, CDR2 SASEGT. The length of the CDR3 is 14 residues.

This clonotype showed up just a few times. This rearrangement joins TRBV6-5 to TRBJ2-6; 12 bases align to TRBD1. This CDR3 is built from 18 residues. Germline-derived CDR1 and CDR2 are MNHEY and SVGAGI. Trimming at V came to 5 bases and at J to 2 bases, leaving 7 bases not matched to a gene. CDR3 protein: CASSVRDRGLPGANVLTF. The CDR3 nucleotides read TGTGCCAGCAGTGTGCGGGACAGGGGGCTTCCTGGGGCCAACGTCCTGACTTTC.

Ten or more counts support this clonotype. This chain links TRBV13 with TRBJ1-1; D is perhaps TRBD1 (5 bases). This CDR3 is 14 amino acids long. V lost 0 bases, J lost 8 bases, and 13 bases lay in between. In germline, CDR1 is PRHDT, CDR2 FYEKMQ (reference sequence). In DNA, the CDR3 is TGTGCCAGCAGCTTAGGCTCGACAGCAGCCGAAGCTTTCTTT. Protein sequence: CASSLGSTAAEAFF.

The table lists this clonotype with many counts. The chain uses TRBV21-1 and TRBJ1-5. TRBV21-1 is given as a pseudogene. This CDR3 comprises 16 residues. CDR3: CASSRLEVYSNQPQHF. CDR3 nucleotide sequence: TGTGCCAGCAGCCGTCTGGAGGTTTATAGCAATCAGCCCCAGCATTTT.

This clonotype was observed a few times. The gene calls are TRBV19 and TRBJ2-3; D is unresolved. The CDR3 extends over 13 amino acids. The V end lost 6 bases, the J end lost 2 bases, and 9 bases lay between the germline ends. Looked up from germline, CDR1 is LNHDA and CDR2 is SQIVND (reference sequence). The CDR3 DNA reads TGTGCCAGTAGGGAGCTTTCCACAGATACGCAGTATTTT. Translating gives CASRELSTDTQYF. Looking up the rest from reference TRBV19 and TRBJ2-3 gives the full variable domain: DGGITQSPKYLFRKEGQNVTLSCEQNLNHDAMYWYRQDPGQGLRLIYYSQIVNDFQKGDIAEGYSVSREKKESFPLTVTSAQKNPTAFYLCASRELSTDTQYFGPGTRLTVL.

The V and J genes are TRBV30 and TRBJ2-7; 7 bases are a match to TRBD2. The CDR3 is 16 amino acids. The V and J ends lost 5 bases and 2 bases, in that order; junction bases with no gene match: 15. The germline V gene has CDR1 GTSNPN and CDR2 SVGIG (reference sequence). CDR3 nucleotide sequence: TGTGCCTGGTCAGAGCTCAAAACTAGCGCGGCCTACGAGCAGTACTTC. As protein: CAWSELKTSAAYEQYF.

This clonotype has ten or more counts. The V and J genes are TRBV5-1 and TRBJ2-5, with D maybe TRBD1 (6 bases). Trimming cost V 7 bases and J 1 base, with 17 bases left between them. In germline, CDR1 is SGHRS, CDR2 YFSETQ. CDR3 length: 15 amino acids. CDR3 region: CASPKPGQLQETQYF. Written as DNA, the CDR3 is TGCGCCAGCCCAAAACCGGGACAACTCCAAGAGACCCAGTACTTC.

The table lists this clonotype with a few counts. The rearrangement links TRBV20-1 to TRBJ2-1; 10 bases fit TRBD2. The CDR3 consists of 14 residues. The V gene's germline CDR1 is DFQATT and CDR2 SNEGSKA (reference sequence). V shed 3 bases and J 4 bases; nucleotides not matched to a gene: 3. DNA for the CDR3: TGCAGTGCTAGGGGACTAGCGCATTACAATGAGCAGTTCTTC. Translation gives CSARGLAHYNEQFF.

This clonotype occurred many times. The chain uses TRBV7-9 and TRBJ2-3; possibly TRBD1 or TRBD2 for D (5 bases each). CDR3 size: 16 residues. Trimming stripped 6 bases from V and 4 bases from J, with 20 bases between. Germline assignment: CDR1 SEHNR and CDR2 FQNEAQ (reference sequence). CDR3 sequence: CASRPRGDWSADTQYF. CDR3 sequence (DNA): TGTGCCAGCAGGCCTAGGGGAGACTGGTCGGCAGATACGCAGTATTTT. The full variable domain, with the rest looked up from reference TRBV7-9 and TRBJ2-3, is DTGVSQNPRHKITKRGQNVTFRCDPISEHNRLYWYRQTLGQGPEFLTYFQNEAQLEKSRLLSDRFSAERPKGSFSTLEIQRTEQGDSAMYLCASRPRGDWSADTQYFGPGTRLTVL.

This clonotype has just a few counts. The rearrangement links TRBV9 to TRBJ2-3; 9 bases line up with TRBD2. V shed 0 bases and J 5 bases; nucleotides not matched to a gene: 4. CDR1 and CDR2 (germline): SGDLS, YYNGEE. The CDR3 totals 15 residues. CDR3 protein: CASSVGSGGLDTQYF. CDR3 in DNA: TGTGCCAGCAGCGTAGGTAGCGGGGGTTTAGATACGCAGTATTTT. Supplemented by reference TRBV9 and TRBJ2-3, the full variable domain reads DSGVTQTPKHLITATGQRVTLRCSPRSGDLSVYWYQQSLDQGLQFLIQYYNGEERAKGNILERFSAQQFPDLHSELNLSSLELGDSALYFCASSVGSGGLDTQYFGPGTRLTVL.

The V and J genes are TRBV4-1 and TRBJ2-3, with TRBD2 matching 8 bases. The CDR3 contains 16 residues. V dropped 0 bases and J dropped 4; count of bases not matched to a gene: 6. Germline V gene sequence: CDR1 MGHRA, CDR2 YSYEKL. This CDR3 reads CASSQDFSGGSDTQYF. CDR3 sequence (DNA): TGCGCCAGCAGCCAAGACTTCAGCGGGGGTTCAGATACGCAGTATTTT.

This clonotype has only a few counts. Possible read error: a much larger clone is one base away. The chain has TRBV5-1 and TRBJ2-3, with D perhaps matching TRBD2 (5 bases). CDR3 length: 14 amino acids. CDR1 and CDR2 from the germline V gene are SGHRS and YFSETQ. The CDR3 sequence: CASSPGWSTDAQYF. DNA for the CDR3: TGCGCCAGCAGCCCGGGATGGAGCACAGATGCGCAGTATTTT.

This clonotype was counted ten times or more. V usage is TRBV4-1 and J usage is TRBJ2-5; no clear D gene. This CDR3 has 15 residues. CDR1 is MGHRA, CDR2 YSYEKL, per germline. The V gene lost 2 bases and the J gene lost 0 bases, with 10 bases spanning the gap. The CDR3 loop is CASSQTTVYQETQYF. DNA for the CDR3: TGCGCCAGCAGCCAAACTACAGTGTACCAAGAGACCCAGTACTTC.

This clonotype was seen more than once but under ten times. This chain connects TRBV7-2 to TRBJ1-4; the D gene is possibly TRBD1 (5 bases). The germline gives CDR1 SGHTA, CDR2 FQGNSA. The CDR3 contains 16 residues. V gave up 5 bases and J gave up 0 bases, with 13 bases separating them. The CDR3 bases are TGTGCCAGCAGCCCCGGGACGGTAGCAACTAATGAAAAACTGTTTTTT. Protein: CASSPGTVATNEKLFF.

The chain has TRBV27 and TRBJ2-1; D might be TRBD1 (5 bases). There are 12 residues in the CDR3. The V end lost 5 bases, the J end lost 9 bases, and 11 bases lay between the germline ends. CDR1 and CDR2 (germline): MNHEY, SMNVEV (reference sequence). The CDR3 DNA reads as TGTGCCAGCAGTCCCCCTAGGGGTGAGCAGTTCTTC. Translation: CASSPPRGEQFF.

This clonotype has more than one count but fewer than ten. V is TRBV4-3 and J is TRBJ2-5, with D possibly being TRBD2 (6 bases). Germline V gene sequence: CDR1 LGHNA, CDR2 YSLEER. Between the trimmed V and J ends, which lost 0 bases and 6 bases, there was a span of 20 bases. CDR3 length: 17 amino acids. The CDR3 nucleotides are TGCGCCAGCAGCCAAGAATCAGGACGGGGGTTAGTTAAGACCCAGTACTTC. This gives the protein CASSQESGRGLVKTQYF.

This clonotype was seen at least ten times. The rearrangement links TRBV7-9 to TRBJ2-4; D is unclear. CDR1 and CDR2 (germline): SEHNR, FQNEAQ (reference sequence). V was shortened by 5 bases and J by 1 base, with 18 bases between the two germline ends. The CDR3 runs to 17 residues. CDR3 amino acids: CASSPSTSRVAKNIQYF. CDR3 in DNA: TGTGCCAGCAGCCCAAGCACATCCCGCGTTGCCAAAAACATTCAGTACTTC.

Note on this clonotype: A much larger clone is a single base away; this may be a read error. The genes are TRBV25-1 and TRBJ2-1; D unclear. Per germline, CDR1 MGHDK and CDR2 SYGVNS. This CDR3 spans 15 amino acids. V lost 1 base to trimming and J lost 4 bases, with 11 bases between them. As DNA, the CDR3 is TGTGCCAGCAGTGAATGGCAGATAACTTACAATGAGCAGTTCTTC. As protein: CASSEWQITYNEQFF.

Concerning this clonotype itself: Given a much more abundant clone one base away, this may be a read error. This chain joins TRBV5-1 and TRBJ2-7; 7 bases are a match to TRBD1. Germline lookup yields CDR1 SGHRS and CDR2 YFSETQ. The CDR3 has 16 amino acids. CDR3 residues: CVSSLAEGASSYEQYF. CDR3 DNA: TGCGTCAGCAGCTTGGCCGAGGGGGCGAGCTCCTACGAGCAGTACTTC.